These 2 T cell receptor beta chains originate from one sample sequenced in a study of blood T cell repertoires in COVID-19. Only in-frame clones appear in the TCRdb table, and some are missing; sequencing was by immunoSEQ multiplex PCR. The sample records some 66,000 clones, 88% being singletons. Sequencing input: peripheral blood. The source is an older woman with acute or convalescent COVID-19.

This chain joins TRBV25-1 and TRBJ2-3; 8 positions match TRBD1. Germline trimming cut 3 bases from V and 2 bases from J; bases unmatched to any gene: 7. Germline V gene sequence: CDR1 MGHDK, CDR2 SYGVNS. The CDR3 is made up of 16 amino acids. The CDR3 DNA is TGTGCCAGCAGTGATAGTAACAGGGGGATCACAGATACGCAGTATTTT. Residues: CASSDSNRGITDTQYF.

The rearrangement uses TRBV7-3 and TRBJ2-3; 12 bases fit TRBD2. V lost 4 bases, J lost 5 bases, and 7 bases stayed unmatched. Per the germline V gene, CDR1 is SGHTA and CDR2 is FQGTGA. The CDR3 contains 16 residues. Here the CDR3 DNA reads TGTGCCAGCAGCTCCCTAGCGGGAGGGCGGGTAGATACGCAGTATTTT. This gives the protein CASSSLAGGRVDTQYF.